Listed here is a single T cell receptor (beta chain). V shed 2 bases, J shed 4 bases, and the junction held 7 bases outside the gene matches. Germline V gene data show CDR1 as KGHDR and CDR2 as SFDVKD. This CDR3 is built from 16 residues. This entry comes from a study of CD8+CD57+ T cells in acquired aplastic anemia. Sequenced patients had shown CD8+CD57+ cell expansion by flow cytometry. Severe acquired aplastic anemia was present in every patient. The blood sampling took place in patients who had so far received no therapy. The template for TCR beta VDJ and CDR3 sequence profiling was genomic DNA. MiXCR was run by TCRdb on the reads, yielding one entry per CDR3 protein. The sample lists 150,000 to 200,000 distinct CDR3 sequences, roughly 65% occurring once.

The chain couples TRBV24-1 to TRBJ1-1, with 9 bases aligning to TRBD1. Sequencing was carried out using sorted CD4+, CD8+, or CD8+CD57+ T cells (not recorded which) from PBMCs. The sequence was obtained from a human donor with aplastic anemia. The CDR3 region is CATSDSPGQGSTEAFF. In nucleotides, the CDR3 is TGTGCCACCAGTGATTCCCCGGGACAGGGATCCACTGAAGCTTTCTTT.